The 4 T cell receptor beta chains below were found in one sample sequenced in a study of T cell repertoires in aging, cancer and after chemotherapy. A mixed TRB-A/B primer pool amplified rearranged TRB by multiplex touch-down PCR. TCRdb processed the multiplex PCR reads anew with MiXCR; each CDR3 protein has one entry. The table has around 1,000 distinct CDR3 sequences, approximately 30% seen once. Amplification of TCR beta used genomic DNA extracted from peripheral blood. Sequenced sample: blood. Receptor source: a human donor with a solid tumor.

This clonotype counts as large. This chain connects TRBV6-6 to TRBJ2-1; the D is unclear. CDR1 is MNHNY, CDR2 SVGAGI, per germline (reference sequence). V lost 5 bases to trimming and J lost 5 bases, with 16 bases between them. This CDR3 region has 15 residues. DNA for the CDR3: TGTGCCAGCAGTCTACTTCTACGAGACCACAATGAGCAGTTCTTC. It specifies CASSLLLRDHNEQFF.

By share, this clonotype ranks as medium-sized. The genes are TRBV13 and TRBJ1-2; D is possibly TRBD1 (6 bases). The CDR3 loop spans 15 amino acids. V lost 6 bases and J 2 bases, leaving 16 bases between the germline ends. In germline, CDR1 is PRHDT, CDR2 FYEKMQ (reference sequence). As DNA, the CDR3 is TGTGCCAGCAGTCCCCGCGAGGGGGTAAACTATGGCTACACCTTC. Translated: CASSPREGVNYGYTF.

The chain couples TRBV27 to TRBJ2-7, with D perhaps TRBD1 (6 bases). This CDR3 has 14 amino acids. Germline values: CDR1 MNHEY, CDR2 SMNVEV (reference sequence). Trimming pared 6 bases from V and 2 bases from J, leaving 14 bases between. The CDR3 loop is CASSNGAGAYEQYF. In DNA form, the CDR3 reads TGTGCCAGCAGCAATGGGGCAGGGGCCTACGAGCAGTACTTC.

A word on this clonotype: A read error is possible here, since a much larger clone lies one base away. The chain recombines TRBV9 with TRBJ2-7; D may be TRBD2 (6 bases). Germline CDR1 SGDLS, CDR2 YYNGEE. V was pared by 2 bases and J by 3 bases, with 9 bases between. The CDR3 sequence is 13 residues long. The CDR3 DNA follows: TGTGCCAGCAGCGTCGGGACTTACTACGAGCAGTACTTC. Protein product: CASSVGTYYEQYF.